This TCR beta chain was obtained from a study of shared clonotypes between healthy human individuals. The naive CD8 population came from CD45RO-negative cells selected for CCR7, without terminally differentiated effector memory CD45RA+ cells. Some clones are missing from TCRdb's copy, which holds only in-frame ones; the method was immunoSEQ multiplex PCR. The sample carries hundreds of thousands of clones, 92% recorded once. Study-level findings and limits: Sorted-subset sequencing was shown by rarefaction to be incomplete despite large depth.

Of note for this clone: Its antigen is currently unknown.

This CDR3 is built from 19 residues. Losses at the gene ends were 1 base for V and 8 bases for J; bases not matched to a gene: 22. Germline CDR1 and CDR2: SGHRS and YFSETQ. This TCR derives from a young man in good health. The J gene is TRBJ1-2, the V gene TRBV5-1, with 8 positions matching TRBD1. The specimen sequenced was naive CD8+ T cells sorted from blood. The CDR3 nucleotides are TGCGCCAGCAGCTTGAAGAGTTCCGGGCAGGGGGCTCTCTTTAGCGGCTACACCTTC. It yields the protein CASSLKSSGQGALFSGYTF.